These T cell receptor beta chains were read from a single sample in a study of blood T cell repertoires in COVID-19. The protocol was immunoSEQ multiplex PCR, while the TCRdb copy is restricted to in-frame clones and leaves out a portion. The table includes around 300,000 clones, around 87% detected once. Sequenced input: PBMCs or T cells enriched from blood (not recorded which). These receptors all come from a woman aged 18-29 years with acute COVID-19. CDR3s include the opening cysteine and the closing phenylalanine or tryptophan. D genes are given only for firm matches. Not every row has a clone size; where given, it reads once, few, many or a size class.

v_gene: TRBV21-1
d_gene: -
j_gene: TRBJ2-3
abundance: -
CDR3nt: TGTGCCAGCAGTTGCGCCCCCACAGGGGGCACAGATACGCAGTATTTT
CDR3aa: CASSCAPTGGTDTQYF

v_gene: TRBV10-3
d_gene: -
j_gene: TRBJ1-2
abundance: -
CDR3nt: TGTGCCATCAGTGGAAACACTAACTATGGCTACACCTTC
CDR3aa: CAISGNTNYGYTF

v_gene: TRBV28
d_gene: -
j_gene: TRBJ1-4
abundance: -
CDR3nt: TGTGCCAGCAGTTTAGACCTCGGGGTTGAAAAACTGTTTTTT
CDR3aa: CASSLDLGVEKLFF

v_gene: TRBV28
d_gene: TRBD2
j_gene: TRBJ2-5
abundance: once
CDR3nt: TGTGCCAGCAGCTCGACTAGCGGGGCTCGATGGACCCAGTACTTC
CDR3aa: CASSSTSGARWTQYF

v_gene: TRBV28
d_gene: TRBD2
j_gene: TRBJ2-1
abundance: -
CDR3nt: TGTGCCAGCAATAGTCGCGGGAGATGGGGTGAGCAGTTCTTC
CDR3aa: CASNSRGRWGEQFF

v_gene: TRBV9
d_gene: TRBD2
j_gene: TRBJ2-2
abundance: -
CDR3nt: TGTGCCAGCAGCGGATCTAGCGGGAGGGACGCGAACACCGGGGAGCTGTTTTTT
CDR3aa: CASSGSSGRDANTGELFF

v_gene: TRBV6-5
d_gene: -
j_gene: TRBJ1-5
abundance: -
CDR3nt: TGTGCCAGCAGTTACCGCGGGAATCAGCCCCAGCATTTT
CDR3aa: CASSYRGNQPQHF

v_gene: TRBV5-1
d_gene: TRBD2
j_gene: TRBJ2-5
abundance: -
CDR3nt: TGCGCCAGCAGCCCCGGGACTAGCGGGAGCGGAGGGGCGCAAGAGACCCAGTACTTC
CDR3aa: CASSPGTSGSGGAQETQYF

v_gene: TRBV18
d_gene: -
j_gene: TRBJ1-5
abundance: -
CDR3nt: TGTGCCAGCTCACTCGGCAGGGATCAGCCCCAGCATTTT
CDR3aa: CASSLGRDQPQHF

v_gene: TRBV11-3
d_gene: -
j_gene: TRBJ1-2
abundance: -
CDR3nt: TGTGCCAGCAGCCCCCGGGTACAGGGAAACTATGGCTACACCTTC
CDR3aa: CASSPRVQGNYGYTF

v_gene: TRBV19
d_gene: -
j_gene: TRBJ2-3
abundance: -
CDR3nt: TGTGCCAGTAGTATGTGGGCAGGTAGCACAGATACGCAGTATTTT
CDR3aa: CASSMWAGSTDTQYF

v_gene: TRBV11-1
d_gene: -
j_gene: TRBJ1-2
abundance: -
CDR3nt: TGTGCCAGCAGCTTCGAGCGAAATGGCTACACCTTC
CDR3aa: CASSFERNGYTF

v_gene: TRBV7-9
d_gene: -
j_gene: TRBJ2-4
abundance: -
CDR3nt: TGTGCCAGCAGCTTCATAAGGGCAGGGAATTCGGGCAAAAACATTCAGTACTTC
CDR3aa: CASSFIRAGNSGKNIQYF

v_gene: TRBV21-1
d_gene: -
j_gene: TRBJ2-7
abundance: -
CDR3nt: TGTGCCAGCAGCACCCGGACAGGGGGCATCGAGCAGTACTTC
CDR3aa: CASSTRTGGIEQYF

v_gene: TRBV28
d_gene: TRBD2
j_gene: TRBJ2-1
abundance: -
CDR3nt: TGTGCCAGCAGACAGACTAGCGGGAGACCGAATGAGCAGTTCTTC
CDR3aa: CASRQTSGRPNEQFF

v_gene: TRBV27
d_gene: -
j_gene: TRBJ1-1
abundance: -
CDR3nt: TGTGCCAGCAGCCCCCGAGGTAGGGAGGCTTTCTTT
CDR3aa: CASSPRGREAFF

v_gene: TRBV30
d_gene: -
j_gene: TRBJ2-7
abundance: -
CDR3nt: TGTGCCTTCGGGAGTGGGGAGCAGTACTTC
CDR3aa: CAFGSGEQYF

v_gene: TRBV7-2
d_gene: TRBD1
j_gene: TRBJ1-3
abundance: -
CDR3nt: TGTGCCAGCAGCACGACAGGGGGCTCTGGAAACACCATATATTTT
CDR3aa: CASSTTGGSGNTIYF

v_gene: TRBV15
d_gene: -
j_gene: TRBJ1-1
abundance: -
CDR3nt: TGTGCCACCAGCAGACCCCGGGGGGGACGGAACACTGAAGCTTTCTTT
CDR3aa: CATSRPRGGRNTEAFF

v_gene: TRBV28
d_gene: TRBD1
j_gene: TRBJ2-2
abundance: -
CDR3nt: TGTGCCAGCAGTTCGGGACAGCGCACCGGGGAGCTGTTTTTT
CDR3aa: CASSSGQRTGELFF

v_gene: TRBV13
d_gene: TRBD2
j_gene: TRBJ2-1
abundance: few
CDR3nt: TGTGCCAGCAGCTTAGAGTTAGCGGGAGGGCTGGGTGAGCAGTTCTTC
CDR3aa: CASSLELAGGLGEQFF

v_gene: TRBV11-2
d_gene: TRBD1
j_gene: TRBJ1-2
abundance: -
CDR3nt: TGTGCCAGCAGCTTAGATTACGGGACAGGGGACTATGGCTACACCTTC
CDR3aa: CASSLDYGTGDYGYTF

v_gene: TRBV27
d_gene: TRBD2
j_gene: TRBJ2-3
abundance: -
CDR3nt: TGTGCCAGCAGTTTAGGGGCGGGGGGGGCAGATACGCAGTATTTT
CDR3aa: CASSLGAGGADTQYF

v_gene: TRBV3-1/TRBV3-2
d_gene: TRBD1
j_gene: TRBJ1-2
abundance: -
CDR3nt: TGTGCCAGCAGCGGACAGGGTTACCATTATGGCTACACCTTC
CDR3aa: CASSGQGYHYGYTF

v_gene: TRBV28
d_gene: -
j_gene: TRBJ2-7
abundance: -
CDR3nt: TGTGCCAGCAGTCTCGCCTACGAGCAGTACTTC
CDR3aa: CASSLAYEQYF

v_gene: TRBV7-7
d_gene: TRBD1
j_gene: TRBJ2-2
abundance: -
CDR3nt: TGTGCTAGCAGCCCGCGGACAGGGGGCGGGGAGCTGTTTTTT
CDR3aa: CASSPRTGGGELFF

v_gene: TRBV27
d_gene: TRBD1
j_gene: TRBJ2-7
abundance: -
CDR3nt: TGTGCCAGCCACCGCGCAGGACAGGGGTTTCACGAGCAGTACTTC
CDR3aa: CASHRAGQGFHEQYF

v_gene: TRBV5-1
d_gene: -
j_gene: TRBJ1-2
abundance: -
CDR3nt: TGCGCCAGCAGCACTGGACTCTATGGCTACACCTTC
CDR3aa: CASSTGLYGYTF

v_gene: TRBV7-2
d_gene: TRBD2
j_gene: TRBJ2-7
abundance: -
CDR3nt: TGTGCCAGCAGTTCGAGCGGGACTGCCTACGAGCAGTACTTC
CDR3aa: CASSSSGTAYEQYF

v_gene: TRBV6-5
d_gene: -
j_gene: TRBJ2-7
abundance: -
CDR3nt: TGTGCCAGCAGTTATTCACTAGCCCCCTACGAGCAGTACTTC
CDR3aa: CASSYSLAPYEQYF

v_gene: TRBV2
d_gene: -
j_gene: TRBJ2-2
abundance: -
CDR3nt: TGTGCCAGCCGGGTAGCGGAGAACACCGGGGAGCTGTTTTTT
CDR3aa: CASRVAENTGELFF

v_gene: TRBV2
d_gene: -
j_gene: TRBJ1-2
abundance: -
CDR3nt: TGTGCCAGCAGTGCGCAACAGGAGATCGGCTATGGCTACACCTTC
CDR3aa: CASSAQQEIGYGYTF

v_gene: TRBV27
d_gene: TRBD1
j_gene: TRBJ1-5
abundance: -
CDR3nt: TGTGCCAGCAGTGCAACCGGGACAGGCAATCAGCCCCAGCATTTT
CDR3aa: CASSATGTGNQPQHF

v_gene: TRBV15
d_gene: -
j_gene: TRBJ1-5
abundance: once
CDR3nt: TGTGCCACCAGCAGGTATAGCAATCAGCCCCAGCATTTT
CDR3aa: CATSRYSNQPQHF

v_gene: TRBV6-4
d_gene: TRBD2
j_gene: TRBJ2-3
abundance: -
CDR3nt: TGTGCCAGCAGGACCCCGGGTAGCGGGAGGGCCTTTAGCACAGATACGCAGTATTTT
CDR3aa: CASRTPGSGRAFSTDTQYF

v_gene: TRBV5-1
d_gene: -
j_gene: TRBJ2-7
abundance: -
CDR3nt: TGCGCCAGCAGCTTACCCACAGACGAGCAGTACTTC
CDR3aa: CASSLPTDEQYF

v_gene: TRBV7-9
d_gene: TRBD2
j_gene: TRBJ2-2
abundance: -
CDR3nt: TGTGCCAGCAGTTCCAGCGGGAGGGGGGACACCGGGGAGCTGTTTTTT
CDR3aa: CASSSSGRGDTGELFF

v_gene: TRBV19
d_gene: -
j_gene: TRBJ1-5
abundance: -
CDR3nt: TGTGCCAGTAGTCCGAGAACAGGTAGCAATCAGCCCCAGCATTTT
CDR3aa: CASSPRTGSNQPQHF

v_gene: TRBV7-9
d_gene: -
j_gene: TRBJ1-6
abundance: -
CDR3nt: TGTGCCAGCAGCTTGGGCCTTCTCGGGGGTACCTATAATTCACCCCTCCACTTT
CDR3aa: CASSLGLLGGTYNSPLHF

v_gene: TRBV27
d_gene: TRBD2
j_gene: TRBJ2-1
abundance: once
CDR3nt: TGTGCCAGCAGTTCGGGACTAGCGTCCTTCCCCTCCTACAATGAGCAGTTCTTC
CDR3aa: CASSSGLASFPSYNEQFF

v_gene: TRBV11-3
d_gene: TRBD2
j_gene: TRBJ2-7
abundance: -
CDR3nt: TGTGCCAGCAGCTTCGGGACTAGCGCGAGCTCCTACGAGCAGTACTTC
CDR3aa: CASSFGTSASSYEQYF

v_gene: TRBV7-9
d_gene: TRBD1
j_gene: TRBJ1-5
abundance: once
CDR3nt: TGTGCCAGCAGCTTAGGCCAGGGGGGCGGTCAGCCCCAGCATTTT
CDR3aa: CASSLGQGGGQPQHF

v_gene: TRBV7-9
d_gene: -
j_gene: TRBJ1-3
abundance: -
CDR3nt: TGTGCCAGCGAAATACAGAGCTCTGGAAACACCATATATTTT
CDR3aa: CASEIQSSGNTIYF

v_gene: TRBV5-1
d_gene: -
j_gene: TRBJ1-1
abundance: few
CDR3nt: TGCGCCAGCAGTTCGAATTCAGGACATACGAACACTGAAGCTTTCTTT
CDR3aa: CASSSNSGHTNTEAFF

v_gene: TRBV27
d_gene: TRBD2
j_gene: TRBJ2-1
abundance: -
CDR3nt: TGTGCCAGCAGTCCCCCGACCGGGACTAGCGCTTACAATGAGCAGTTCTTC
CDR3aa: CASSPPTGTSAYNEQFF

v_gene: TRBV3-1/TRBV3-2
d_gene: -
j_gene: TRBJ1-4
abundance: -
CDR3nt: TGTGCCAGCAGTCTCCAAGGCGGCAGCTTCGGGGAAAAACTGTTTTTT
CDR3aa: CASSLQGGSFGEKLFF

v_gene: TRBV25-1
d_gene: -
j_gene: TRBJ2-7
abundance: -
CDR3nt: TGTGCCAGCAGTAAACTTCACGAGGACTACGAGCAGTACTTC
CDR3aa: CASSKLHEDYEQYF

v_gene: TRBV6-5
d_gene: TRBD1
j_gene: TRBJ1-2
abundance: -
CDR3nt: TGTGCCAGCAGTTACTCCTGGACAGGAAATGGCTACACCTTC
CDR3aa: CASSYSWTGNGYTF

v_gene: TRBV7-2
d_gene: -
j_gene: TRBJ1-1
abundance: -
CDR3nt: TGTGCCAGCAGCCCGGGACTGCTGAACACTGAAGCTTTCTTT
CDR3aa: CASSPGLLNTEAFF

v_gene: TRBV30
d_gene: TRBD2
j_gene: TRBJ2-1
abundance: -
CDR3nt: TGTGCCTGGAGTGACAGCGGGAGGTTCTACAATGAGCAGTTCTTC
CDR3aa: CAWSDSGRFYNEQFF

v_gene: TRBV28
d_gene: -
j_gene: TRBJ1-2
abundance: -
CDR3nt: TGTGCCAGCAGTACCGGGTATGGCTACACCTTC
CDR3aa: CASSTGYGYTF

v_gene: TRBV7-2
d_gene: TRBD2
j_gene: TRBJ2-1
abundance: -
CDR3nt: TGTGCCAGCAGCTTAACTAGCGGGTACAATGAGCAGTTCTTC
CDR3aa: CASSLTSGYNEQFF

v_gene: TRBV29-1
d_gene: TRBD1
j_gene: TRBJ1-1
abundance: -
CDR3nt: TGCAGCGTTGGGGGCCCTAAGGGACAGATATACACTGAAGCTTTCTTT
CDR3aa: CSVGGPKGQIYTEAFF

v_gene: TRBV18
d_gene: TRBD1
j_gene: TRBJ1-5
abundance: -
CDR3nt: TGTGCCAGCTCACCGCAGGGACAGGGCAATCAGCCCCAGCATTTT
CDR3aa: CASSPQGQGNQPQHF

v_gene: TRBV19
d_gene: -
j_gene: TRBJ1-4
abundance: -
CDR3nt: TGTGCCAGTAGTCTTTCAGGGTATGAAAAACTGTTTTTT
CDR3aa: CASSLSGYEKLFF